Each of the 26 T cell receptor beta chains below was sequenced from the same sample in a study of control samples from healthy donors and cancer patients. The data were produced by immunoSEQ multiplex PCR, yet TCRdb's version contains in-frame clones alone and is incomplete. The sample has 75,000 to 100,000 clones, more than 90% seen once. Specimen: blood. The receptors originated from a human donor in good health. The donor label of this sample is uncertain.

The chain carries TRBV10-2 and TRBJ2-7; D is possibly TRBD1 (6 bases). This CDR3 is 14 amino acids long. Looked up from germline, CDR1 is WSHSY and CDR2 is SAAADI. V lost 4 bases to trimming and J lost 3 bases, with 13 bases between them. CDR3: CASSGDRLYYEQYF. DNA for the CDR3: TGCGCCAGCAGTGGTGACAGGCTTTACTACGAGCAGTACTTC.

This chain connects TRBV21-1 to TRBJ1-2; TRBD1, the D gene given by the table, was not confirmed from the DNA. TRBV21-1 is marked as a pseudogene. The CDR3 is made up of 15 amino acids. The chain's CDR3 is CASSTSSRKGYGYTF. CDR3 nucleotides: TGTGCCAGCAGCACCTCCTCCAGGAAAGGCTATGGCTACACCTTC.

The rearrangement joins TRBV6-4 to TRBJ2-3; 14 bases fit TRBD2. This CDR3 spans 16 amino acids. Germline lookup yields CDR1 MRHNA and CDR2 SNTAGT. V dropped 3 bases and J dropped 2; count of bases not matched to a gene: 1. The CDR3 sequence is CASSETSGGATDTQYF. In DNA, the CDR3 is TGTGCCAGCAGTGAGACTAGCGGGGGGGCCACAGATACGCAGTATTTT.

J is TRBJ2-2 and V is TRBV28; TRBD1 agrees at 7 bases. CDR3 length: 15 residues. The germline gives CDR1 MDHEN, CDR2 SYDVKM. Trimming took 5 bases from V and 1 from J; bases not matched to a gene: 4. The CDR3 here is CASSRRQGNTGELFF. The CDR3 DNA is TGTGCCAGCAGTAGAAGACAGGGGAACACCGGGGAGCTGTTTTTT.

The chain links TRBV30 to TRBJ2-2; D ambiguous. Germline-derived CDR1 and CDR2 are GTSNPN and SVGIG (reference sequence). Trimming shortened V by 2 bases and J by 4 bases, and 8 bases separated the two germline ends. The CDR3 covers 13 residues. CDR3 sequence (DNA): TGTGCCTGGAGTTTCACAGCCACCGGGGAGCTGTTTTTT. Its translation is CAWSFTATGELFF.

The chain recombines TRBV30 with TRBJ1-2; TRBD1 might be the D (5 bases). Looked up from germline, CDR1 is GTSNPN and CDR2 is SVGIG (reference sequence). The CDR3 consists of 13 residues. V shed 1 base and J shed 4 bases, with 10 bases lying between them. The CDR3 region is CAWSGQRLYGYTF. For the CDR3, the DNA is TGTGCCTGGAGTGGACAGAGGCTCTATGGCTACACCTTC.

The chain joins TRBV30 to TRBJ2-3; perhaps TRBD1 as D (5 bases). This CDR3 region has 12 residues. Germline CDR1 GTSNPN, CDR2 SVGIG (reference sequence). V dropped 2 bases and J dropped 3 bases, with 6 bases sitting between them. The CDR3 reads CAWSSGTDTQYF. CDR3 in DNA: TGTGCCTGGAGTTCAGGGACAGATACGCAGTATTTT.

The chain joins TRBV7-8 to TRBJ2-1, with D maybe TRBD2 (7 bases). V shed 3 bases and J shed 4 bases, with 16 bases lying between them. Per germline, CDR1 SGHVS and CDR2 FQNEAQ. The CDR3 is 16 residues long. This chain's CDR3 is CASSFSRGAGYNEQFF. Here the CDR3 DNA reads TGTGCCAGCAGCTTTAGTCGGGGGGCGGGGTACAATGAGCAGTTCTTC.

DNA of the CDR3: TGTGCCAGCCCGATGGACGGGGGGGCTGAGGAGACCCAGTACTTC. As protein: CASPMDGGAEETQYF. The chain recombines TRBV2 with TRBJ2-5, with 8 bases aligning to TRBD2. The V gene end was trimmed by 8 bases and the J gene end by 5 bases; junction bases not matched to a gene: 13. Germline loops: CDR1 SNHLY, CDR2 FYNNEI. The length of the CDR3 is 15 residues.

The chain carries TRBV30 and TRBJ1-4; a weak D match, TRBD1 (5 bases). V was clipped by 0 bases and J by 0 bases, with 14 bases between them. CDR3 length: 17 residues. CDR1 and CDR2 (germline): GTSNPN, SVGIG (reference sequence). This chain's CDR3 is CAWSVGAGPTTNEKLFF. Here the CDR3 DNA reads TGTGCCTGGAGTGTAGGTGCAGGGCCGACAACTAATGAAAAACTGTTTTTT.

The chain recombines TRBV28 with TRBJ1-6, with D possibly matching TRBD1 (6 bases). The CDR3 spans 17 residues. The germline V and J ends were trimmed by 2 bases and 6 bases, with 17 bases remaining between them. Per the germline V gene, CDR1 is MDHEN and CDR2 is SYDVKM. The chain's CDR3 is CASSLRLQGWGNSPLHF. CDR3 nucleotides: TGTGCCAGCAGTTTACGATTACAGGGATGGGGTAATTCACCCCTCCACTTT. Full variable domain (rest looked up from reference TRBV28 and TRBJ1-6): DVKVTQSSRYLVKRTGEKVFLECVQDMDHENMFWYRQDPGLGLRLIYFSYDVKMKEKGDIPEGYSVSREKKERFSLILESASTNQTSMYLCASSLRLQGWGNSPLHFGNGTRLTVT.

This clone came up many times. V gene TRBV7-8 combines with J gene TRBJ2-7; no definite D call. With 4 bases removed from V and 2 bases from J, the gap between germline ends came to 6 bases. From germline, CDR1 is SGHVS and CDR2 FQNEAQ. The CDR3 length is 12 residues. The CDR3 region has the DNA TGTGCCAGCAGCTCCGATACCTACGAGCAGTACTTC. It yields the protein CASSSDTYEQYF.

The rearrangement uses TRBV28 and TRBJ2-7, with TRBD2 as a possible D gene (6 bases). Trimming left V 3 bases short and J 3 bases short, with 18 bases between. CDR1 is MDHEN and CDR2 is SYDVKM in the germline V gene. This CDR3 contains 16 residues. The CDR3 nucleotides read TGTGCCAGCAGTTTGCAACCGGGACTGATGTACTACGAGCAGTACTTC. Amino acids: CASSLQPGLMYYEQYF. The variable domain in full, completed from reference TRBV28 and TRBJ2-7, reads DVKVTQSSRYLVKRTGEKVFLECVQDMDHENMFWYRQDPGLGLRLIYFSYDVKMKEKGDIPEGYSVSREKKERFSLILESASTNQTSMYLCASSLQPGLMYYEQYFGPGTRLTVT.

This chain links TRBV7-9 with TRBJ2-2; D perhaps matches TRBD2 (6 bases). The germline V and J ends were trimmed by 7 bases and 0 bases, with 12 bases remaining between them. This CDR3 comprises 15 residues. Germline V gene lookup returns CDR1 SEHNR and CDR2 FQNEAQ (reference sequence). The CDR3 here is CASKLGGANTGELFF. The CDR3 nucleotides are TGTGCCAGCAAGCTCGGGGGAGCGAACACCGGGGAGCTGTTTTTT.

The rearrangement links TRBV5-1 to TRBJ2-1; perhaps TRBD2 as D (7 bases). This CDR3 spans 15 amino acids. Germline lookup yields CDR1 SGHRS and CDR2 YFSETQ. V was shortened by 8 bases and J by 9 bases, with 24 bases between the two germline ends. In nucleotides, the CDR3 is TGCGCCAGTCAGCCCGTAGGGGCGGGGGCAGGTGAGCAGTTCTTC. Translated: CASQPVGAGAGEQFF.

The rearrangement uses TRBV27 and TRBJ2-1, with a weak D call TRBD2 (6 bases). Trimming removed 7 bases at V and 2 bases at J, with 12 bases between. The CDR3 covers 14 residues. From germline, CDR1 is MNHEY and CDR2 SMNVEV (reference sequence). CDR3 loop: CASIRRGAYNEQFF. The CDR3 DNA sequence: TGTGCCAGCATCCGGCGGGGTGCCTACAATGAGCAGTTCTTC.

V and J are TRBV9 and TRBJ1-6; D is possibly TRBD1 (6 bases). The CDR3 is 14 amino acids. CDR1 SGDLS and CDR2 YYNGEE come from the germline V gene. V was clipped by 3 bases and J by 9 bases, with 13 bases between them. The CDR3: CASSAQGPSSPLHF. CDR3 in DNA: TGTGCCAGCAGCGCACAGGGTCCAAGTTCACCCCTCCACTTT.

The J gene is TRBJ2-7, the V gene TRBV2; no reliable D call. Trimming took 4 bases from V and 3 from J, leaving 10 bases between them. Germline CDR1 is SNHLY and CDR2 is FYNNEI. The CDR3 is 13 residues long. The CDR3 sequence is CASSGVLDYEQYV. The DNA of the CDR3 is TGTGCCAGCAGTGGTGTCTTAGACTACGAGCAGTACGTC.

The chain combines TRBV9 with TRBJ2-4; weak D call: TRBD2 (5 bases). Per the germline V gene, CDR1 is SGDLS and CDR2 is YYNGEE. Trimming took 0 bases from V and 0 from J, leaving 13 bases between them. CDR3 length: 17 amino acids. The CDR3 DNA follows: TGTGCCAGCAGCGTAGGAGGGTTTTTGGTAGCCAAAAACATTCAGTACTTC. Encoded protein: CASSVGGFLVAKNIQYF.

A word on this clone: The conserved closing phenylalanine or tryptophan is absent in this CDR3, likely reflecting a read error. The CDR3 DNA reads TGTGCCAGCTCACCACAGGGGGTAAGAGGTTCACCCCTCCACCTT. Residues: CASSPQGVRGSPLHL. This rearrangement joins TRBV18 to TRBJ1-6, with a weak D call TRBD1 (6 bases). The germline CDR1 and CDR2 sequences are KGHSH and LQKENI. The length of the CDR3 is 15 residues. Trimming pared 1 base from V and 9 bases from J, leaving 13 bases between.

The chain uses TRBV27 and TRBJ2-1, with 10 bases lining up with TRBD1. Trimming removed 7 bases from V and 4 bases from J; junction bases left unmatched: 13. This CDR3 contains 17 residues. Germline-derived CDR1 and CDR2 are MNHEY and SMNVEV (reference sequence). CDR3: CASNPWGDRGRYNEQFF. The CDR3, as DNA: TGTGCCAGCAATCCTTGGGGGGACAGGGGTCGATACAATGAGCAGTTCTTC.

The chain has TRBV25-1 and TRBJ2-3; 9 positions agree with TRBD1. The V segment lost 7 bases and the J segment 3 bases; nucleotides outside the gene matches: 2. This CDR3 has 13 amino acids. Germline CDR1 and CDR2: MGHDK and SYGVNS. The CDR3 sequence is CASNRGRTDTQYF. CDR3 bases: TGTGCCAGCAACAGGGGGCGGACAGATACGCAGTATTTT.

The chain links TRBV6-6 to TRBJ1-1; D is undetermined. Trimming removed 7 bases from V and 1 base from J, with 13 bases in between. The CDR3 covers 14 residues. Germline-derived CDR1 and CDR2 are MNHNY and SVGAGI (reference sequence). CDR3 nucleotides: TGTGCCAGCAACTACGGGGTTACGAACACTGAAGCTTTCTTT. This codes for CASNYGVTNTEAFF.

The chain employs TRBV28 and TRBJ2-7; TRBD1 agrees at 9 bases. The CDR3 contains 16 residues. Germline-derived CDR1 and CDR2 are MDHEN and SYDVKM. V dropped 4 bases and J dropped 6; count of bases not matched to a gene: 13. Here the CDR3 DNA reads TGTGCCAGCAGTTCCTCCGGGACAGGGTCGTGGGCCGAGCAGTACTTC. It is translated as CASSSSGTGSWAEQYF. Looking up the rest from reference TRBV28 and TRBJ2-7 gives the full variable domain: DVKVTQSSRYLVKRTGEKVFLECVQDMDHENMFWYRQDPGLGLRLIYFSYDVKMKEKGDIPEGYSVSREKKERFSLILESASTNQTSMYLCASSSSGTGSWAEQYFGPGTRLTVT.

The chain links TRBV4-3 to TRBJ1-2, with TRBD1 as a possible D gene (6 bases). V gave up 0 bases and J gave up 4 bases, with 12 bases separating them. CDR3 length: 15 amino acids. CDR1 and CDR2 (germline): LGHNA, YSLEER. The CDR3 bases are TGCGCCAGCAGCCAAGATACGGGGGGCTCCTATGGCTACACCTTC. This translates into CASSQDTGGSYGYTF.

The chain uses TRBV19 and TRBJ2-7; D is tentatively TRBD1 or TRBD2 (5 bases each). The CDR3 covers 15 residues. V lost 0 bases and J lost 2, with 11 bases in between. Germline CDR1 LNHDA, CDR2 SQIVND (reference sequence). This chain's CDR3 is CASSIDGPGPYEQYF. The DNA for the CDR3 is TGTGCCAGTAGTATAGATGGGCCGGGACCCTACGAGCAGTACTTC.